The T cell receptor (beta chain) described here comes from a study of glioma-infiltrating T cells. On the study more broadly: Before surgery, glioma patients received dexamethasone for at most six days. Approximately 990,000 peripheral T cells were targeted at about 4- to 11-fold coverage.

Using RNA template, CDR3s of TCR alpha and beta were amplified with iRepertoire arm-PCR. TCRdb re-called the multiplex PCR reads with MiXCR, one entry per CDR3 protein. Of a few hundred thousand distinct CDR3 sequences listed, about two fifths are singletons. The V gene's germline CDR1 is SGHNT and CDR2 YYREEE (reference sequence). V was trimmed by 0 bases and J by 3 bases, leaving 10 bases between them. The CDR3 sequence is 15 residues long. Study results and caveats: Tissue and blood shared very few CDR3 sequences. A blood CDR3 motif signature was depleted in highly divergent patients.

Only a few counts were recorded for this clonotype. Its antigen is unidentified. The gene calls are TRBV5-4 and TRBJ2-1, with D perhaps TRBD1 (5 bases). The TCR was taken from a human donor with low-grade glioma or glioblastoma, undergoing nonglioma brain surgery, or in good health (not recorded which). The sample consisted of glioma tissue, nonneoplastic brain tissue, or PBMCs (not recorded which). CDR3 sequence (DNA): TGTGCCAGCAGCTTGGCAGGGATATACTACAATGAGCAGTTCTTC. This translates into CASSLAGIYYNEQFF.